This T cell receptor beta chain was profiled in a study of blood T cells in healthy people across ages. The CDR3 runs 17 residues. V gave up 3 bases and J gave up 0 bases, with 18 bases separating them. Primers used in a second PCR of about 6 to 11 cycles were a sample-barcoded 5' primer and a J-beta primer mix. Each CDR3 protein gets one entry after TCRdb re-called the 5' RACE reads with MiXCR. The table shows fewer than 1,200,000 distinct CDR3 sequences, with approximately 25% occurring only once. In addition, the sample was reused for a study of T cells of mothers and their children. Turning to that study: Each donor was one of three healthy Caucasian mothers or one of their six children. cDNA was made from all extracted RNA, 1.5 ug per 15 ul.

The sequence came from a girl aged 2-10 years in good health. The rearrangement uses TRBV12-3 or TRBV12-4 and TRBJ2-7, with D perhaps TRBD2 (6 bases). Specimen: blood. CDR3 in amino acids: CASSFWRGGLSSYEQYF. In nucleotides, the CDR3 is TGTGCCAGCAGTTTTTGGCGGGGAGGACTTAGCTCCTACGAGCAGTACTTC.